This TCR beta chain was sequenced during a study of T cell responses to AZD1222 COVID-19 vaccine. The study, taken as a whole, reports: Donors in the cohort were predominantly white British and more often female, and clonal diversity was possibly underestimated. Spike-specific TCR breadth and depth both grew after two AZD1222 doses. The study found vaccine-associated CD4 TCRs spanning spike, dominant at 160-218 and 743-854. No day 14 peak samples; only post-peak repertoires were characterized.

The ends were cut back, 5 bases at V and 3 bases at J, with 14 bases in the middle. From germline, CDR1 is SEHNR and CDR2 FQNEAQ (reference sequence). The CDR3 sequence is 14 residues long. Some clones are missing from TCRdb's copy, which holds only in-frame ones; the method was immunoSEQ multiplex PCR. The sample yields 100,000 to 150,000 clones, roughly 92% seen once. Comments on this clone: The antigen remains undetermined.

The clonotype comes from an adult who received the AZD1222 COVID-19 vaccine. The chain uses TRBV7-9 and TRBJ2-7; TRBD2 might be the D (6 bases). The starting material was peripheral blood, obtained 28 days after the second AZD1222 dose. The CDR3 nucleotides read TGTGCCAGCAGCGGTGGACGGGAGCACTACGAGCAGTACTTC. Its translation is CASSGGREHYEQYF.